Listed here are 22 T cell receptor beta chains from one sample, sequenced in a study of control samples from healthy donors and cancer patients. Data came from immunoSEQ multiplex PCR; TCRdb stores just in-frame clones and leaves some out. The profile shows around 19,000 clones, around 84% of them singletons. Material for sequencing was PBMCs. The receptor source for this set is a man of 80 years or more with head and neck cancer.

This clone was detected only once. The chain joins TRBV3-1 (or the pseudogene TRBV3-2) to TRBJ2-3; 8 nucleotides agree with TRBD2. Germline CDR1 reads LGHDT; CDR2 reads YNNKEL (reference sequence). The CDR3 sequence is 17 residues long. After removal of 1 base from V and 0 bases from J, the junction contained 6 bases not matched to a gene. The CDR3 protein is CASSQVYGGASTDTQYF. The DNA of the CDR3 is TGTGCCAGCAGCCAAGTCTACGGGGGGGCTAGCACAGATACGCAGTATTTT.

This rearrangement joins TRBV7-9 to TRBJ1-2; TRBD1 matches at 12 bases. The CDR3 extends over 17 amino acids. V lost 5 bases to trimming and J lost 2 bases; unmatched junction nucleotides: 9. Per germline, CDR1 SEHNR and CDR2 FQNEAQ (reference sequence). The CDR3 DNA sequence: TGTGCCAGCAGCCCGACCTCCGGGACAGGGGGCAACTATGGCTACACCTTC. The encoded protein is CASSPTSGTGGNYGYTF.

This clone rates as large. V and J are TRBV10-3 and TRBJ1-5; 7 nucleotides agree with TRBD1. CDR1 is ENHRY, CDR2 SYGVKD, per germline. V lost 11 bases and J lost 0; bases outside the gene matches: 7. This CDR3 is 14 amino acids long. The CDR3 DNA is TGTGCCTCTGGGACAGCAGATAGCAATCAGCCCCAGCATTTT. Amino acids: CASGTADSNQPQHF.

The chain links TRBV3-1 (or the pseudogene TRBV3-2) to TRBJ2-3, with D uncertain. The CDR3 has 15 residues. Trimming removed 4 bases from V and 4 bases from J, with 15 bases in between. Germline loops: CDR1 LGHDT, CDR2 YNNKEL (reference sequence). The CDR3 region is CASSLGPAYSDTQYF. The CDR3 coding sequence is TGTGCCAGCAGCCTCGGGCCAGCATATTCAGATACGCAGTATTTT.

A single count supports this clone. The V gene is TRBV24-1, the J gene TRBJ2-1, with D perhaps given as TRBD1 or TRBD2 (6 bases each). The V end was cut by 5 bases, the J end by 0 bases, with 10 bases between. Germline lookup yields CDR1 KGHDR and CDR2 SFDVKD. The CDR3 has 15 amino acids. The CDR3 DNA reads as TGTGCCACCAGTGGGAGGGGGAGCTCCTACAATGAGCAGTTCTTC. Its protein is CATSGRGSSYNEQFF.

The table lists this clone with a few counts. The chain recombines TRBV27 with TRBJ2-1; 8 nucleotides match TRBD2. The CDR3 has 16 amino acids. Trimming at V came to 5 bases and at J to 8 bases, leaving 14 bases not matched to a gene. Germline V gene sequence: CDR1 MNHEY, CDR2 SMNVEV (reference sequence). This CDR3 reads CASSRNGLALEYEQFF. The CDR3 DNA reads as TGTGCCAGCAGTCGAAACGGACTAGCCCTTGAGTATGAGCAGTTCTTC.

This chain connects TRBV5-6 to TRBJ1-5; D is perhaps TRBD1 (5 bases). CDR3 length equals 16 residues. Trimming left V 4 bases short and J 5 bases short, with 19 bases between. Germline assignment: CDR1 SGHDT and CDR2 YYEEEE. DNA of the CDR3: TGTGCCAGCAGCCCTCGGGGTAGAGGACAATATCAGCCCCAGCATTTT. This codes for CASSPRGRGQYQPQHF. The full variable domain, in which reference TRBV5-6 and TRBJ1-5 provide the parts outside the CDR3, is DAGVTQSPTHLIKTRGQQVTLRCSPKSGHDTVSWYQQALGQGPQFIFQYYEEEERQRGNFPDRFSGHQFPNYSSELNVNALLLGDSALYLCASSPRGRGQYQPQHFGDGTRLSIL.

The chain links TRBV5-1 to TRBJ1-1, with D maybe TRBD1 (5 bases). This CDR3 has 14 amino acids. V was cut by 4 bases and J by 1 base, with 11 bases left in between. Germline CDR1 reads SGHRS; CDR2 reads YFSETQ. CDR3 coding DNA: TGCGCCAGCAGCACATGGGACGGGAACACTGAAGCTTTCTTT. It encodes CASSTWDGNTEAFF.

The chain combines TRBV2 with TRBJ2-7; 7 positions agree with TRBD1. From germline, CDR1 is SNHLY and CDR2 FYNNEI. There are 13 residues in the CDR3. J gave up 6 bases and V 3 bases, and 5 bases lay outside the gene matches. The chain's CDR3 is CASSEGQLLEQYF. CDR3 DNA sequence: TGTGCCAGCAGTGAGGGACAGCTTCTCGAGCAGTACTTC.

This CDR3 reads CASTGVGTDTQYF. CDR3 nucleotides: TGCGCCAGTACGGGGGTGGGCACAGATACGCAGTATTTT. This chain links TRBV10-2 with TRBJ2-3, with D maybe TRBD2 (6 bases). The CDR3 has 13 amino acids. Germline V CDR1 and CDR2: WSHSY, SAAADI. The ends were cut back, 9 bases at V and 1 base at J, with 11 bases in the middle.

Here the CDR3 reads CASSYIGSGYTF. CDR3 coding DNA: TGTGCCAGCAGTTATATAGGAAGCGGCTACACCTTC. This sequence joins TRBV7-9 and TRBJ1-2; D remains ambiguous. V was shortened by 6 bases and J by 8 bases, with 13 bases between the two germline ends. This CDR3 is 12 amino acids long. Germline CDR1 SEHNR, CDR2 FQNEAQ (reference sequence).

This chain joins TRBV7-9 and TRBJ2-5; D is ambiguous. V was trimmed by 3 bases and J by 5 bases, leaving 7 bases between them. The CDR3 consists of 12 residues. The V gene's germline CDR1 is SEHNR and CDR2 FQNEAQ (reference sequence). The CDR3 here is CASSLSRETQYF. DNA of the CDR3: TGTGCCAGCAGCTTGTCCAGGGAGACCCAGTACTTC.

This clone was seen more than once but under ten times. The chain joins TRBV19 to TRBJ1-4, with D uncertain. CDR3 length equals 17 residues. CDR1 and CDR2 (germline): LNHDA, SQIVND (reference sequence). V was clipped by 6 bases and J by 0 bases, with 17 bases between them. The CDR3 DNA follows: TGTGCCAGTAGGGAGGACTATAACAGCGCAACTAATGAAAAACTGTTTTTT. It specifies CASREDYNSATNEKLFF.

In nucleotides, the CDR3 is TGTGCCAGCAGCTTGAATAGGGGGCTTTCACCCCTCCACTTT. Its translation: CASSLNRGLSPLHF. This chain connects TRBV5-6 to TRBJ1-6; 7 nucleotides line up with TRBD1. Unmatched junction bases numbered 4, after V lost 1 base and J lost 9 bases. Germline assignment: CDR1 SGHDT and CDR2 YYEEEE. The CDR3 length is 14 residues. The full variable domain, in which reference TRBV5-6 and TRBJ1-6 provide the parts outside the CDR3, is DAGVTQSPTHLIKTRGQQVTLRCSPKSGHDTVSWYQQALGQGPQFIFQYYEEEERQRGNFPDRFSGHQFPNYSSELNVNALLLGDSALYLCASSLNRGLSPLHFGNGTRLTVT.

The V call is TRBV30, the J call TRBJ2-7; D could derive from TRBD1 or TRBD2 (5 bases each). Per the germline V gene, CDR1 is GTSNPN and CDR2 is SVGIG (reference sequence). V lost 1 base to trimming and J lost 2 bases, with 9 bases between them. CDR3 length equals 13 residues. The CDR3 DNA reads TGTGCCTGGAGTGCCGGGACCACCTACGAGCAGTACTTC. The encoded protein is CAWSAGTTYEQYF.

The chain recombines TRBV5-5 with TRBJ2-7, with TRBD1 matching over 8 bases. The CDR3 loop spans 15 amino acids. The ends lost 4 bases at V and 3 bases at J; junction bases unmatched: 9. Germline assignment: CDR1 SGHKS and CDR2 YYEKEE (reference sequence). CDR3 nucleotide sequence: TGTGCCAGCAGCCTTTATGGGACAGGCCGCTACGAGCAGTACTTC. As protein: CASSLYGTGRYEQYF.

In this sample, this clone turned up a few times. This chain links TRBV6-6 with TRBJ2-5, with a possible D match to TRBD2 (6 bases). Trimming pared 6 bases from V and 7 bases from J, leaving 18 bases between. The CDR3 is 14 amino acids. CDR1 is MNHNY, CDR2 SVGAGI, per germline (reference sequence). CDR3 DNA: TGTGCCAGCAGACGCGGATGGGGGGAAGGGACCCAGTACTTC. Translated, it gives CASRRGWGEGTQYF.

The chain combines TRBV6-1 with TRBJ2-7; D remains ambiguous. This CDR3 is 14 amino acids long. V gave up 3 bases and J gave up 4 bases, with 13 bases separating them. The V gene's germline CDR1 is MNHNS and CDR2 SASEGT. The CDR3 DNA reads TGTGCCAGCAGTGACCCCGGCCCGGGTTACGAGCAGTACTTC. Translation gives CASSDPGPGYEQYF.

This clone showed up just once. The chain combines TRBV27 with TRBJ2-1; D remains ambiguous. Trimming removed 6 bases from V and 4 bases from J, with 10 bases in between. Germline loops: CDR1 MNHEY, CDR2 SMNVEV (reference sequence). CDR3 size: 13 residues. CDR3 DNA sequence: TGTGCCAGCAGCCCGAAAGGTTACAATGAGCAGTTCTTC. Translated: CASSPKGYNEQFF.

The genes are TRBV28 and TRBJ1-5; D gene ambiguous. V was pared by 3 bases and J by 5 bases, with 8 bases between. The germline CDR1 and CDR2 sequences are MDHEN and SYDVKM. The CDR3 is 13 residues long. The CDR3 here is CASSFISHQPQHF. As DNA, the CDR3 is TGTGCCAGCAGTTTTATCTCACATCAGCCCCAGCATTTT.

The rearrangement uses TRBV5-1 and TRBJ2-5; TRBD2 matches 8 bases. Germline CDR1 reads SGHRS; CDR2 reads YFSETQ. Trimming took 1 base from V and 0 from J; bases not matched to a gene: 5. The CDR3 length is 16 residues. The CDR3 sequence: CASSLMAAGDQETQYF. The CDR3 coding sequence is TGCGCCAGCAGCTTGATGGCAGCGGGGGACCAAGAGACCCAGTACTTC.

This chain connects TRBV29-1 to TRBJ2-7; 8 bases are a match to TRBD1. There are 13 residues in the CDR3. Looked up from germline, CDR1 is SQVTM and CDR2 is ANQGSEA. The trim removed 4 bases at V and 5 bases at J, leaving 7 bases unmatched. Written as DNA, the CDR3 is TGCAGCGTTGGGCCCCGGACAGGGCACGAGCAGTACTTC. Its protein product is CSVGPRTGHEQYF.